This T cell receptor beta chain was captured by sequencing in a study of T cells after yellow fever vaccination. Many counts were recorded for this clonotype. Germline values: CDR1 SGHTA, CDR2 FQGTGA. The CDR3 contains 15 residues. Between the trimmed V and J ends, which lost 0 bases and 0 bases, there was a span of 7 bases. TCRdb passed the 5' RACE reads through MiXCR, listing each CDR3 protein once. Of approximately 330,000 distinct CDR3 sequences detected, 4.1% appear once; the ten largest clones hold about 22%. The sequenced sample was PBMCs, obtained 5 days after the yellow fever booster vaccination. The clonotype comes from a man aged 18 to 29 who received the YFV17D yellow fever vaccine. The chain links TRBV7-3 to TRBJ2-3; TRBD2 is a possible D gene (5 bases). CDR3: CASSLTGVSTDTQYF. The DNA of the CDR3 is TGTGCCAGCAGCTTAACCGGGGTTAGCACAGATACGCAGTATTTT.